Sequencing of this TCR beta chain was carried out in a study of T cell changes during pregnancy in multiple sclerosis. Using immunoSEQ multiplex PCR, the repertoire was profiled, and TCRdb retains in-frame clones only, with some absent. The sample lists some 93,000 clones, about nine tenths occurring once. The receptor's source is a female donor in good health, enrolled as a control in a pregnancy study. The sequenced sample was peripheral blood, obtained after pregnancy.

This CDR3 reads CASSVVPGGTQETQYF. DNA of the CDR3: TGTGCCAGCAGCGTAGTTCCGGGGGGAACCCAAGAGACCCAGTACTTC. The V gene is TRBV9, the J gene TRBJ2-5; 7 bases line up with TRBD2. This CDR3 spans 16 amino acids. With V trimmed by 0 bases and J by 1 base, 6 bases remained unmatched. Germline CDR1 and CDR2: SGDLS and YYNGEE.